The 6 T cell receptor beta chains listed next were all sequenced from one sample in a study of beta chain features in type 1 diabetes. Expressed TCRB transcripts were sequenced after all isolated RNA was converted to cDNA. Produced via immunoSEQ multiplex PCR; TCRdb's table is partial and in-frame only. The sample holds 150,000 to 200,000 clones; approximately 8.4% are singletons and the top ten take less than 3%. The sequenced sample consisted of central memory CD4+ T cells from blood. Receptors were obtained from a woman under 30 in good health.

The J gene is TRBJ2-7, the V gene TRBV5-1; 11 positions agree with TRBD1. After removal of 4 bases from V and 2 bases from J, the junction contained 2 bases not matched to a gene. The CDR3 extends over 14 amino acids. From germline, CDR1 is SGHRS and CDR2 YFSETQ. The CDR3 reads CASSVGQGAYEQYF. The DNA of the CDR3 is TGCGCCAGCAGCGTGGGACAGGGGGCCTACGAGCAGTACTTC.

This clone has more than one count but fewer than ten. The J gene is TRBJ1-5, the V gene TRBV2, with 8 bases aligning to TRBD1. Germline V lookup: CDR1 SNHLY, CDR2 FYNNEI. The CDR3 length is 14 residues. The ends lost 6 bases at V and 3 bases at J; junction bases unmatched: 4. The CDR3 loop is CASRMDRDNQPQHF. CDR3 in DNA: TGTGCCAGCAGGATGGACAGGGACAATCAGCCCCAGCATTTT.

The chain combines TRBV20-1 with TRBJ1-1; tentatively, D is TRBD1 (5 bases). The germline V gene encodes CDR1 DFQATT and CDR2 SNEGSKA (reference sequence). The CDR3 is 10 residues long. V was cut by 3 bases and J by 9 bases, with 8 bases left in between. Here the CDR3 reads CSARGRQAFF. CDR3 in DNA: TGCAGTGCTAGGGGGCGGCAAGCTTTCTTT.

The table lists this clone with a few counts. The V and J genes are TRBV7-3 and TRBJ2-3; D unresolved. Trimming shortened V by 5 bases and J by 5 bases, and 5 bases separated the two germline ends. In germline, CDR1 is SGHTA, CDR2 FQGTGA. The CDR3 covers 11 residues. The CDR3 nucleotides are TGTGCCAGCAGCCAACAAGATACGCAGTATTTT. This gives the protein CASSQQDTQYF.

This chain links TRBV1 with TRBJ1-1; whether TRBD1, the table's D call, matches the DNA was not checked. TRBV1 is reported as a pseudogene. There are 14 residues in the CDR3. CDR3 residues: CTSSRNRVNTEAFF. The CDR3 coding sequence is TGCACCAGCAGCCGGAACAGGGTCAACACTGAAGCTTTCTTT.

This clone was picked up a small number of times. The chain carries TRBV2 and TRBJ2-1; 7 bases are shared with TRBD2. CDR1 SNHLY and CDR2 FYNNEI come from the germline V gene. The CDR3 contains 14 residues. Trimming took 7 bases from V and 6 from J; bases not matched to a gene: 9. As DNA, the CDR3 is TGTGCCAGCAAGACGCGGGAGATGGGCAATGAGCAGTTCTTC. Translation: CASKTREMGNEQFF. The variable domain in full, completed from reference TRBV2 and TRBJ2-1, reads EPEVTQTPSHQVTQMGQEVILRCVPISNHLYFYWYRQILGQKVEFLVSFYNNEISEKSEIFDDQFSVERPDGSNFTLKIRSTKLEDSAMYFCASKTREMGNEQFFGPGTRLTVL.